These 30 T cell receptor beta chains came from one sample sequenced in a study of cytomegalovirus exposure and HLA in healthy donors. PCR amplification relied on 60 Vbeta primers (plus 13 Jbeta primers). Profiling relied on immunoSEQ multiplex PCR, and the TCRdb table lists in-frame clones only, not all of them. Of some 90,000 clones listed, over 60% are singletons. Sequenced material: PBMCs. The receptor set was obtained from a middle-aged man in good health and CMV-seronegative.

The chain has TRBV15 and TRBJ2-3, with D perhaps TRBD2 (6 bases). CDR1 and CDR2 from the germline V gene are LNHNV and YYDKDF (reference sequence). CDR3 length: 16 residues. V lost 2 bases and J lost 6, with 18 bases in between. CDR3 region: CATSRHTAGTMDTQYF. DNA for the CDR3: TGTGCCACCAGCAGACATACAGCGGGCACGATGGATACGCAGTATTTT.

The chain carries TRBV4-2 and TRBJ2-4; 8 nucleotides match TRBD2. The V segment lost 0 bases and the J segment 4 bases; nucleotides outside the gene matches: 2. The CDR3 totals 15 residues. CDR1 LGHNA and CDR2 YNFKEQ come from the germline V gene. CDR3 nucleotide sequence: TGTGCCAGCAGCCAAGAAGGCGGGGGGAAAAACATTCAGTACTTC. Amino acid sequence: CASSQEGGGKNIQYF.

The chain links TRBV6-5 to TRBJ2-5; TRBD2 agrees at 7 bases. The DNA end is more similar to TRBJ2-7, so the J call may be wrong. This CDR3 comprises 16 residues. Germline V gene sequence: CDR1 MNHEY, CDR2 SVGAGI. This CDR3 reads CASSYRLGGVSYEQYF. CDR3 DNA: TGTGCCAGCAGTTACAGGCTTGGGGGGGTCTCCTACGAGCAGTACTTC.

The J gene is TRBJ2-7, the V gene TRBV13; tentative D call: TRBD2 (6 bases). With 5 bases removed from V and 4 bases from J, the gap between germline ends came to 18 bases. Germline CDR1 reads PRHDT; CDR2 reads FYEKMQ (reference sequence). CDR3 length: 15 residues. CDR3 DNA sequence: TGTGCCAGCAGCCCTCCCAGGGCGGGGTCGTACGAGCAGTACTTC. This translates into CASSPPRAGSYEQYF.

This chain uses TRBV11-2 with TRBJ2-5; D is ambiguous. TRBJ2-7 matches the DNA end more closely, so the J call is doubtful. Per the germline V gene, CDR1 is SGHAT and CDR2 is FQNNGV. The CDR3 runs 13 residues. The CDR3 reads CASSLGYSYEQYF. The CDR3 bases are TGTGCCAGCAGCTTAGGTTACTCCTACGAGCAGTACTTC.

The V call is TRBV27, the J call TRBJ1-6; 10 bases map to TRBD1. With V trimmed by 5 bases and J by 9 bases, 10 bases remained unmatched. The germline CDR1 and CDR2 sequences are MNHEY and SMNVEV (reference sequence). The CDR3 is made up of 16 amino acids. In DNA, the CDR3 is TGTGCCAGCAGTCCCCTCGGAGGGACAGGGGTTTCACCCCTCCACTTT. Its translation: CASSPLGGTGVSPLHF.

J is TRBJ2-5 and V is TRBV6-1, with D maybe TRBD2 (5 bases). CDR1 MNHNS and CDR2 SASEGT come from the germline V gene. Trimming left V 6 bases short and J 11 bases short, with 22 bases between. The CDR3 length is 14 residues. The chain's CDR3 is CASRPVVSAREQYF. The CDR3 coding sequence is TGTGCCAGCAGGCCCGTTGTGTCGGCGAGGGAGCAGTACTTC.

The chain couples TRBV7-6 to TRBJ1-1; D is possibly TRBD1 (5 bases). Germline V gene data show CDR1 as SGHVS and CDR2 as FNYEAQ. The CDR3 contains 14 residues. Between the trimmed V and J ends, which lost 4 bases and 1 base, there was a span of 10 bases. In DNA form, the CDR3 reads TGTGCCAGCAGCTCAGGGTTGCGGAACACTGAAGCTTTCTTT. Encoded protein: CASSSGLRNTEAFF. The full variable domain, its missing parts supplied by reference TRBV7-6 and TRBJ1-1, is GAGVSQSPRYKVTKRGQDVALRCDPISGHVSLYWYRQALGQGPEFLTYFNYEAQQDKSGLPNDRFSAERPEGSISTLTIQRTEQRDSAMYRCASSSGLRNTEAFFGQGTRLTVV.

The chain employs TRBV30 and TRBJ1-2; D gene ambiguous. CDR1 and CDR2 (germline): GTSNPN, SVGIG (reference sequence). The CDR3 length is 14 residues. With 3 bases removed from V and 3 bases from J, the gap between germline ends came to 14 bases. The CDR3 is CAWSSEDGYYGYTF. The CDR3 coding sequence is TGTGCCTGGAGCTCGGAGGACGGTTACTATGGCTACACCTTC.

This clone is a singleton in its sample. V usage is TRBV4-3 and J usage is TRBJ2-1, with D hard to call. V dropped 2 bases and J dropped 7 bases, with 9 bases sitting between them. There are 13 residues in the CDR3. The germline CDR1 and CDR2 sequences are LGHNA and YSLEER. The CDR3 DNA sequence: TGCGCCAGCAGCCAAACCTCGAGAAATGAGCAGTTCTTC. Translation: CASSQTSRNEQFF.

This clone has just a few counts. The V and J genes are TRBV7-2 and TRBJ1-1; the match to TRBD1 covers 9 bases. With V trimmed by 5 bases and J by 7 bases, 14 bases remained unmatched. Germline V CDR1 and CDR2: SGHTA, FQGNSA. The CDR3 has 16 amino acids. In nucleotides, the CDR3 is TGTGCCAGCAGCCTAAGTCCGGGACAGGGTGAAAATGAAGCTTTCTTT. It codes for CASSLSPGQGENEAFF.

This chain joins TRBV14 and TRBJ1-1; D perhaps matches TRBD1 (5 bases). Germline CDR1 is SGHDN and CDR2 is FVKESK. The CDR3 has 17 amino acids. Trimming shortened V by 4 bases and J by 3 bases, and 21 bases separated the two germline ends. The CDR3 region has the DNA TGTGCCAGCAGCCTAAATTCGGGCGGGGCGAAGGACACTGAAGCTTTCTTT. Its protein product is CASSLNSGGAKDTEAFF.

The V call is TRBV28, the J call TRBJ2-3; 13 bases are shared with TRBD2. Germline CDR1 and CDR2: MDHEN and SYDVKM. V shed 2 bases, J shed 5 bases, and the junction held 7 bases outside the gene matches. The CDR3 covers 17 residues. CDR3 region: CASSLRLTSGRIDTQYF. The CDR3 coding sequence is TGTGCCAGCAGTTTACGCCTGACTAGCGGGAGGATAGATACGCAGTATTTT.

This clone was detected only a few times. The chain carries TRBV19 and TRBJ1-5, with a possible D match to TRBD1 (6 bases). Germline V gene data show CDR1 as LNHDA and CDR2 as SQIVND (reference sequence). The CDR3 contains 18 residues. Trimming cost V 7 bases and J 1 base, with 23 bases left between them. The DNA for the CDR3 is TGTGCCAGTACCTCATCTAGGGGGGGAGGTGGAAGCAATCAGCCCCAGCATTTT. Translating gives CASTSSRGGGGSNQPQHF.

The genes are TRBV30 and TRBJ1-1; perhaps TRBD1 as D (5 bases). This CDR3 has 12 residues. Germline loops: CDR1 GTSNPN, CDR2 SVGIG (reference sequence). Trimming took 5 bases from V and 7 from J, leaving 14 bases between them. The CDR3 loop reads CAWGDSPVEAFF. The CDR3 DNA sequence: TGTGCCTGGGGCGACAGCCCAGTTGAAGCTTTCTTT.

The chain has TRBV19 and TRBJ2-6; D perhaps matches TRBD1 (6 bases). The CDR3 is made up of 19 amino acids. In germline, CDR1 is LNHDA, CDR2 SQIVND (reference sequence). V lost 0 bases to trimming and J lost 0 bases, with 15 bases between them. The CDR3: CASSIDPRGAFSGANVLTF. CDR3 nucleotide sequence: TGTGCCAGTAGTATAGACCCCAGGGGAGCCTTCTCTGGGGCCAACGTCCTGACTTTC.

The gene calls are TRBV13 and TRBJ2-5; no reliable D call. The V end lost 8 bases, the J end lost 5 bases, and 9 bases lay between the germline ends. The germline gives CDR1 PRHDT, CDR2 FYEKMQ (reference sequence). The CDR3 has 11 amino acids. The DNA for the CDR3 is TGTGCCAGCGGCCTCCTTGAGACCCAGTACTTC. Protein sequence: CASGLLETQYF.

The chain joins TRBV27 to TRBJ1-5; maybe TRBD1 (6 bases). Germline V gene lookup returns CDR1 MNHEY and CDR2 SMNVEV (reference sequence). Trimming shortened V by 5 bases and J by 0 bases, and 11 bases separated the two germline ends. The CDR3 is made up of 15 amino acids. The DNA for the CDR3 is TGTGCCAGCAGTGCCCACAGGGATAGCAATCAGCCCCAGCATTTT. Amino acid sequence: CASSAHRDSNQPQHF.

V gene TRBV4-2 combines with J gene TRBJ2-3; D is undetermined. The germline V gene has CDR1 LGHNA and CDR2 YNFKEQ. CDR3 size: 14 residues. V lost 6 bases and J lost 0, with 10 bases in between. Here the CDR3 reads CASSPRASTDTQYF. CDR3 coding DNA: TGTGCCAGCAGTCCAAGAGCTAGCACAGATACGCAGTATTTT.

This clone was seen once. The chain links TRBV5-4 to TRBJ2-7; D remains ambiguous. V was clipped by 5 bases and J by 5 bases, with 8 bases between them. This CDR3 has 11 amino acids. CDR1 is SGHNT, CDR2 YYREEE, per germline (reference sequence). CDR3 coding DNA: TGTGCCAGCAGTTACCTAAACGAGCAGTACTTC. This encodes CASSYLNEQYF. Based on the CDR3 plus reference TRBV5-4 and TRBJ2-7, the full variable domain is ETGVTQSPTHLIKTRGQQVTLRCSSQSGHNTVSWYQQALGQGPQFIFQYYREEENGRGNFPPRFSGLQFPNYSSELNVNALELDDSALYLCASSYLNEQYFGPGTRLTVT.

The CDR3 sequence: CAWMTGGWGTEAFF. CDR3 DNA sequence: TGTGCCTGGATGACAGGGGGCTGGGGCACTGAAGCTTTCTTT. The chain couples TRBV30 to TRBJ1-1, with 10 bases fitting TRBD1. The CDR3 loop spans 14 amino acids. The V gene end was trimmed by 4 bases and the J gene end by 4 bases; junction bases not matched to a gene: 6. CDR1 GTSNPN and CDR2 SVGIG come from the germline V gene (reference sequence).

This chain joins TRBV7-9 and TRBJ2-7; 7 bases are shared with TRBD1. The CDR3 is 15 residues long. Germline V gene data show CDR1 as SEHNR and CDR2 as FQNEAQ (reference sequence). V was pared by 5 bases and J by 0 bases, with 7 bases of the junction left unmatched. CDR3 DNA sequence: TGTGCCAGCAGCCCAGGGGACAGCCACTCCTACGAGCAGTACTTC. This translates into CASSPGDSHSYEQYF.

This chain connects TRBV5-6 to TRBJ1-2, with 7 positions matching TRBD1. V dropped 6 bases and J dropped 4; count of bases not matched to a gene: 12. The length of the CDR3 is 15 residues. Germline V gene sequence: CDR1 SGHDT, CDR2 YYEEEE. CDR3 nucleotide sequence: TGTGCCAGCACTAGGCCGGAGGGGGCTGCCTATGGCTACACCTTC. Residues: CASTRPEGAAYGYTF.

The chain has TRBV25-1 and TRBJ1-6, with a possible D match to TRBD1 (5 bases). The length of the CDR3 is 15 residues. The germline V gene encodes CDR1 MGHDK and CDR2 SYGVNS. Trimming left V 10 bases short and J 3 bases short, with 16 bases between. The CDR3 loop is CATSPGQGYNSPLHF. Here the CDR3 DNA reads TGTGCCACATCCCCCGGGCAGGGCTATAATTCACCCCTCCACTTT.

The chain is built from TRBV5-1 and TRBJ1-2; D gene unclear. CDR1 is SGHRS and CDR2 is YFSETQ in the germline V gene. There are 12 residues in the CDR3. Trimming pared 2 bases from V and 3 bases from J, leaving 5 bases between. The CDR3 spells CASSFEDYGYTF. CDR3 DNA: TGCGCCAGCAGCTTCGAGGACTATGGCTACACCTTC.

The V and J genes are TRBV7-9 and TRBJ2-3; 11 nucleotides align to TRBD2. The V and J ends lost 2 bases and 6 bases, in that order; junction bases with no gene match: 4. The CDR3 covers 15 residues. Germline V gene lookup returns CDR1 SEHNR and CDR2 FQNEAQ (reference sequence). The CDR3 region has the DNA TGTGCCAGCAGCTTACAACTAGCGGGGGCCGATACGCAGTATTTT. Encoded protein: CASSLQLAGADTQYF. The full variable domain, rest sourced from reference TRBV7-9 and TRBJ2-3, is DTGVSQNPRHKITKRGQNVTFRCDPISEHNRLYWYRQTLGQGPEFLTYFQNEAQLEKSRLLSDRFSAERPKGSFSTLEIQRTEQGDSAMYLCASSLQLAGADTQYFGPGTRLTVL.

This clone was detected only a few times. This chain uses TRBV28 with TRBJ1-5; D is ambiguous. The CDR3 loop spans 15 amino acids. Germline CDR1 is MDHEN and CDR2 is SYDVKM. V lost 2 bases, J lost 0 bases, and 8 bases lay in between. This CDR3 reads CASSLTVYSNQPQHF. The CDR3 bases are TGTGCCAGCAGTTTAACAGTCTATAGCAATCAGCCCCAGCATTTT.

On this clone: Sequence at one end of the junction differs from germline and may be a read error. The gene calls are TRBV20-1 and TRBJ1-4, with 10 bases lining up with TRBD1. Germline V gene lookup returns CDR1 DFQATT and CDR2 SNEGSKA (reference sequence). CDR3 length: 10 amino acids. CDR3 bases: TGCGGGACAGGGGACGAAAAACTGGTTTTT. Protein product: CGTGDEKLVF.

The rearrangement joins TRBV7-9 to TRBJ2-3; D is unresolved. The CDR3 loop spans 17 amino acids. Trimming took 3 bases from V and 0 from J, leaving 16 bases between them. Per the germline V gene, CDR1 is SEHNR and CDR2 is FQNEAQ (reference sequence). The chain's CDR3 is CASSFIVRASSTDTQYF. DNA of the CDR3: TGTGCCAGCAGCTTCATAGTGCGTGCTTCTAGCACAGATACGCAGTATTTT.

The chain uses TRBV5-1 and TRBJ2-7, with 7 bases identical to TRBD1. The CDR3 contains 15 residues. V lost 4 bases and J lost 2; bases outside the gene matches: 9. Per the germline V gene, CDR1 is SGHRS and CDR2 is YFSETQ. The CDR3 bases are TGCGCCAGCAGCAGCGAGACAGGGTTGGCCTACGAGCAGTACTTC. Protein product: CASSSETGLAYEQYF.